The entry that follows covers one T cell receptor (beta chain) sequence. Using immunoSEQ multiplex PCR, the repertoire was profiled, and TCRdb retains in-frame clones only, with some absent. Found here are some 67,000 clones, approximately 89% of them singletons; the top ten hold around 0.5%. The sample comes from a study of OX40 agonist ivuxolimab in advanced cancers. Germline V gene data show CDR1 as SGHTS and CDR2 as YDEGEE. Trimming shortened V by 1 base and J by 0 bases, and 8 bases separated the two germline ends. The CDR3 has 14 amino acids. The chain carries TRBV5-8 and TRBJ2-7, with D perhaps TRBD1 or TRBD2 (5 bases each). The specimen comprised CD4+ or CD8+ T cells sorted from blood, sampled in a trial of the OX40 agonist ivuxolimab. This receptor was identified in an adult with an advanced solid tumor such as melanoma, head and neck, liver or kidney cancer. The CDR3 protein is CASSLWGSSYEQYF. The CDR3, as DNA: TGTGCCAGCAGCTTGTGGGGGAGCTCCTACGAGCAGTACTTC.